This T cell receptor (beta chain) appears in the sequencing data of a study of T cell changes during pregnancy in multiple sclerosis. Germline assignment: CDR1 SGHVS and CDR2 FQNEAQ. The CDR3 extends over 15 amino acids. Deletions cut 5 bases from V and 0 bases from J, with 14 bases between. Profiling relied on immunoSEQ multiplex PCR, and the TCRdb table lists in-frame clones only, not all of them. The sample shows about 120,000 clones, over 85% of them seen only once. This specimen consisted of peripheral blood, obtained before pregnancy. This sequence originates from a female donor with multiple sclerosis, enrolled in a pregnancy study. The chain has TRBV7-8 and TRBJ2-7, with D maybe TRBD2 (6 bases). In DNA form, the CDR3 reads TGTGCCAGCAGCCTGAGACTGGGAGGCTCCTACGAGCAGTACTTC. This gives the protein CASSLRLGGSYEQYF.